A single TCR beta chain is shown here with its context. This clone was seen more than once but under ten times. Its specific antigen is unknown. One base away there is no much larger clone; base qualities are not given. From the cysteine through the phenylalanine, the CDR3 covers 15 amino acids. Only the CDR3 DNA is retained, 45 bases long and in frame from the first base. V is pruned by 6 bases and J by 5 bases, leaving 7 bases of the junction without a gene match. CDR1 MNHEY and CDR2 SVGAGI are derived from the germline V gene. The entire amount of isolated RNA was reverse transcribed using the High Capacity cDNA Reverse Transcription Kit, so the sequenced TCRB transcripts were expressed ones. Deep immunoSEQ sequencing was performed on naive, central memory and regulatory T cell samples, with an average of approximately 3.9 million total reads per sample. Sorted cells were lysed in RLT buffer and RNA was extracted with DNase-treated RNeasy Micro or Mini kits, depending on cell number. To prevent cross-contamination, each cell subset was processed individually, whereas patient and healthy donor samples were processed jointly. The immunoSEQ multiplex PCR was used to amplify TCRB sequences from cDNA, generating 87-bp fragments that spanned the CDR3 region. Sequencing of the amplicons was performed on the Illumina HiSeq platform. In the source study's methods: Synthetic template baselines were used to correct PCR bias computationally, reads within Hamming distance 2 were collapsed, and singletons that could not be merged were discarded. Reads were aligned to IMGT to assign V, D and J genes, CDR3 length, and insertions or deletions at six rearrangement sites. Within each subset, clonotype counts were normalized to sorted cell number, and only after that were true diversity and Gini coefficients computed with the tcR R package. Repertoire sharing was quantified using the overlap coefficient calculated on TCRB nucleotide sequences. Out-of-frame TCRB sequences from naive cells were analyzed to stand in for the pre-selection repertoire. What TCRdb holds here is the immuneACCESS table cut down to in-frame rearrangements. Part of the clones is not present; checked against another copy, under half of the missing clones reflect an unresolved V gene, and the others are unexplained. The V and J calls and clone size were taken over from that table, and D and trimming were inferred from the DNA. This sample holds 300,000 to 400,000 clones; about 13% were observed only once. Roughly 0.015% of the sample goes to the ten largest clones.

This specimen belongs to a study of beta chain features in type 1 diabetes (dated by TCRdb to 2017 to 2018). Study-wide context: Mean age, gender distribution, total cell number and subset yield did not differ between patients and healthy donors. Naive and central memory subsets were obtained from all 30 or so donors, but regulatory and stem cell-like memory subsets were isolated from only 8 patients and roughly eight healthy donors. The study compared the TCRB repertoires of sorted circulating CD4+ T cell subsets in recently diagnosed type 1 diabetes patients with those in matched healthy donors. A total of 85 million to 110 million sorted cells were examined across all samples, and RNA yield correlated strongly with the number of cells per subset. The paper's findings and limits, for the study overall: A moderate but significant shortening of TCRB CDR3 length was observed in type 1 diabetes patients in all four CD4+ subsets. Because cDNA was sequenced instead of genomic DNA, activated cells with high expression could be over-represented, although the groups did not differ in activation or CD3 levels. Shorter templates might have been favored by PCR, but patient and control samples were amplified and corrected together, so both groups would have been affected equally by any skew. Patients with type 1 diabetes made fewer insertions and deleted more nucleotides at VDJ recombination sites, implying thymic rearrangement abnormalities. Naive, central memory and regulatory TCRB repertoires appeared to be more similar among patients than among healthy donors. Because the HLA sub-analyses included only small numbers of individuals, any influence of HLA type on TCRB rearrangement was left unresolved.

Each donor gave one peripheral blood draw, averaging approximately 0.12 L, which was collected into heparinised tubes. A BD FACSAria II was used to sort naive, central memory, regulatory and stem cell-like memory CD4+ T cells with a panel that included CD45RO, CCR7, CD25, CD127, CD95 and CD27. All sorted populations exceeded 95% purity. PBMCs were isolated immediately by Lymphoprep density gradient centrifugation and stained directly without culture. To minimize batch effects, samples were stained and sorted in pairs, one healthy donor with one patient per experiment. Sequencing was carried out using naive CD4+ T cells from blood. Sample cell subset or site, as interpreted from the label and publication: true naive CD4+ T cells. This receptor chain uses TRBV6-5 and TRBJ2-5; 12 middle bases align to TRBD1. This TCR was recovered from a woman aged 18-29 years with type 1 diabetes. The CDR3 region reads CASRRDRGRRETQYF. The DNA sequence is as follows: TGTGCCAGCAGGCGGGACAGGGGGCGCCGGGAGACCCAGTACTTC.